This T cell receptor beta chain was captured by sequencing in a study of blood T cell repertoires in COVID-19. Study overall: Acute and convalescent COVID-19 specimens originated in the United States, Italy and Spain. PBMCs, B-cell-depleted T cells, or T cells were the source of the cDNA or gDNA that made up the material.

Original processing notes: Estimation of nucleated cell counts was performed using reference gene primer amplification. Libraries were prepared by immunoSEQ multiplex PCR; TCRdb keeps only in-frame clonotypes and omits some of them. The V and J calls and clone size come from that table; D and trimming were worked out from the DNA. The sample gives 250,000 to 300,000 clones, about nine tenths of which show up once; roughly 2.1% is in the top ten. Germline CDR1 is SGDLS and CDR2 is YYNGEE. CDR3 length: 16 amino acids. The ends were cut back, 7 bases at V and 0 bases at J, with 14 bases in the middle. This receptor was obtained from a man in his forties or fifties with acute or convalescent COVID-19. The sample was peripheral blood. The chain recombines TRBV9 with TRBJ2-6, with D perhaps matching TRBD1 (5 bases). CDR3 amino acids: CASSSDRSSGANVLTF. In DNA, the CDR3 is TGTGCCAGCTCGTCTGACAGAAGCTCTGGGGCCAACGTCCTGACTTTC.